This TCR beta chain emerged from a study of regulatory T cells in long-lasting Graves disease. This clonotype was seen many times. According to the study, TCR beta libraries were built with iRepertoire HTBI primers and CDR3-region Arm-PCR. TCRdb itself ran the multiplex PCR reads through MiXCR, one entry per CDR3 protein. The sample shows approximately 400,000 distinct CDR3 sequences, approximately 15% of them seen only once. The time point: newly diagnosed GD, antithyroid drugs for less than 3 months. Preparation of the TCR library used RNA extracted from PBMCs. Staff drew around 10 milliliters of peripheral blood into EDTA tubes. CDR3 length: 19 residues. Per the germline V gene, CDR1 is LGHDT and CDR2 is YNNKEL (reference sequence). Trimming shortened V by 0 bases and J by 0 bases, and 18 bases separated the two germline ends. A further study also used this sample, focusing on T cells in Graves' hyperthyroidism and ophthalmopathy. That study adds: In the blood, most expanded thyroid clonotypes above 0.001 appeared as well.

The sequence was obtained from a woman between 40 and 50 years old with Graves disease. The material sequenced was peripheral blood mononuclear cells (PBMCs), taken at new diagnosis, from a patient treated with antithyroid drugs. The chain has TRBV3-1 and TRBJ2-1; D might be TRBD2 (5 bases). The CDR3 sequence is CASSQEWSWLASSYNEQFF. CDR3 coding DNA: TGTGCCAGCAGCCAAGAGTGGTCCTGGTTAGCGAGCTCCTACAATGAGCAGTTCTTC.